This TCR beta chain is drawn from a study of control samples from healthy donors and cancer patients. Sequencing was performed with immunoSEQ multiplex PCR; in TCRdb, only in-frame clones are kept and a portion is missing. The sample has 65,000 to 80,000 clones; roughly 90% are singletons. The CDR3 is made up of 14 amino acids. The germline V gene encodes CDR1 SGHVS and CDR2 FNYEAQ. The V gene end was trimmed by 2 bases and the J gene end by 6 bases; junction bases not matched to a gene: 6. Specimen: PBMCs. The chain combines TRBV7-6 with TRBJ2-7; TRBD2 aligns across 8 bases. This sequence was found in a woman aged 55-75 years with head and neck cancer. CDR3 sequence: CASSLTGGPSEQYF. CDR3 coding DNA: TGTGCCAGCAGCTTAACGGGAGGGCCCTCCGAGCAGTACTTC.